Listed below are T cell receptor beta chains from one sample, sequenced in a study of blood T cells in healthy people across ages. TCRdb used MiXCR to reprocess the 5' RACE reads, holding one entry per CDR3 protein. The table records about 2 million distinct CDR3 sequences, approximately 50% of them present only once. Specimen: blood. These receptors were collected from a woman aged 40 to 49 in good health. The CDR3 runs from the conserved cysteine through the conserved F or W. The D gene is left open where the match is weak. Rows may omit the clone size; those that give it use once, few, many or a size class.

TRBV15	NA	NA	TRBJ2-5	TGTGCCACCAGCAAGGGACTTTGGGAGACCCAGTACTTC	CATSKGLWETQYF
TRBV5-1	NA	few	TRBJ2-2	TGCGCCAGCAGCTTGGCGATATCCGTCACCGGGGAGCTGTTTTTT	CASSLAISVTGELFF
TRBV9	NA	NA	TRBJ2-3	TGTGCCAGCAGCGCCCGGCCGGCAGGGACAGATACGCAGTATTTT	CASSARPAGTDTQYF
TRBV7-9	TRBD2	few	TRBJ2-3	TGTGCCAGCAGCCCAGATAGCGGGGGGGCGAAAGATACGCAGTATTTT	CASSPDSGGAKDTQYF
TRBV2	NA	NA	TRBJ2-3	TGTGCCAGCAGGGCATCGCACACAGATACGCAGTATTTT	CASRASHTDTQYF
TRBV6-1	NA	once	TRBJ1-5	TGTGCCAGCAGTGAGACAAGCAATCAGCCCCAGCATTTT	CASSETSNQPQHF
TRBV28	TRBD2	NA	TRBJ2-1	TGTGCCAGCAGTTCGCGGGGGGACTCCTACAATGAGCAGTTCTTC	CASSSRGDSYNEQFF
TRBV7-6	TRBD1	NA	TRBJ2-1	TGTGCCAGCAGCTTGGGACAGGACAGGACCTACAATGAGCAGTTCTTC	CASSLGQDRTYNEQFF
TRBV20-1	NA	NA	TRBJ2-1	TGCAGTGCTAGCGGACCCTGGGGTAGGGAGCAGTTCTTC	CSASGPWGREQFF
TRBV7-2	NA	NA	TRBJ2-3	TGTGCCAGCGGGTTCTACACAGATACGCAGTATTTT	CASGFYTDTQYF
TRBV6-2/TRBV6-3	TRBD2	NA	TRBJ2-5	TGTGCCAGCCGTAAGCGGGGCCAGCCAGCTCAAGAGACCCAGTACTTC	CASRKRGQPAQETQYF
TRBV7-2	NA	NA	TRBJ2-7	TGTGCCAGCAGCGTTATTGCCGGGCCCTCCGACGAGCAGTACTTC	CASSVIAGPSDEQYF
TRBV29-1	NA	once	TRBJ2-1	TGCAGCGTTGAAAGGACCCACAATGAGCAGTTCTTC	CSVERTHNEQFF
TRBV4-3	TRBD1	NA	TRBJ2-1	TGCGCCAGCAGCCAAGAAATCGGGGACAGGTTTTATACCTCCTACAATGAGCAGTTCTTC	CASSQEIGDRFYTSYNEQFF
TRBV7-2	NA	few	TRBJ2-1	TGTGCCAGCAGCTTAACAACGATCCGATACAATGAGCAGTTCTTC	CASSLTTIRYNEQFF
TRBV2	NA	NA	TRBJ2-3	TGTGCCAGACGAGAAGCAGGTCGGGGCACAGATACGCAGTATTTT	CARREAGRGTDTQYF
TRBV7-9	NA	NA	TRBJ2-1	TGTGCCAGCACCCTTAGTAGATCCAGTTATGGTGGTGAGCAGTTCTTC	CASTLSRSSYGGEQFF
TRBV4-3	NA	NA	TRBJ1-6	TGCGCCAGCAGCCAAGTGTCTACAGGGCAGGGGAATTCACCCCTCCACTTT	CASSQVSTGQGNSPLHF
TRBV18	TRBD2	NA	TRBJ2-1	TGTGCCAGCTCACCGGCGGGACTAGCGCGGGGCAATGAGCAGTTCTTC	CASSPAGLARGNEQFF
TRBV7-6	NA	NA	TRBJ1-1	TGTGCCAGCAGCCTAACCCTTGGAGGCAACACTGAAGCTTTCTTT	CASSLTLGGNTEAFF
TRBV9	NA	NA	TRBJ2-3	TGTGCCAGCAGCGTAGGGTTACCATCTAGCACAGATACGCAGTATTTT	CASSVGLPSSTDTQYF
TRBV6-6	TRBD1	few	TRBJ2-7	TGTGCCAGCAATCCGACAGGGTACTCCTACGAGCAGTACTTC	CASNPTGYSYEQYF
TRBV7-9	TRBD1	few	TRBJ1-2	TGTGTTGGGACAGGGGAGATGAACTATGGCTACACCTTC	CVGTGEMNYGYTF
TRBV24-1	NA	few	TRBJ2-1	TGTGCCACCAGTGATTTTCGGGGTGGGCAGTTCTTC	CATSDFRGGQFF
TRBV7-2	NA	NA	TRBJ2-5	TGTGCCAGCAGCCCGCCCTCTCATCGGGAGACCCAGTACTTC	CASSPPSHRETQYF
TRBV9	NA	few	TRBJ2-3	TGTGCCAGCAGCGTAGTTAGCGCCCACTCGGATACGCAGTATTTT	CASSVVSAHSDTQYF
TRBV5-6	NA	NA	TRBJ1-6	TGTGCCAGCAGCTTTGGGCAGGGATCTAATTCACCCCTCCACTTT	CASSFGQGSNSPLHF
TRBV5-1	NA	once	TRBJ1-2	TGCGCCAGCAGCTTGTTGGGGGCAGTTAACTATGGCTACACCTTC	CASSLLGAVNYGYTF
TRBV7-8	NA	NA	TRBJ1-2	TGTGCCAGCAGCTTAGTTTTCACGGGCACTGGCTACACCTTC	CASSLVFTGTGYTF
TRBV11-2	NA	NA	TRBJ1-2	TGTGCCAGCAGCCGATGGGGCAGGGCAGACTATGGCTACACCTTC	CASSRWGRADYGYTF
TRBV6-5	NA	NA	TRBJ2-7	TGTGCCAGCAGTTACGTTGGCATCGGCTACGAGCAGTACTTC	CASSYVGIGYEQYF
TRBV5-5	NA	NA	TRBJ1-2	TGTGCCAGCAGCTTGGAAACAGGACACTCGCCCTATGGCTACACCTTC	CASSLETGHSPYGYTF